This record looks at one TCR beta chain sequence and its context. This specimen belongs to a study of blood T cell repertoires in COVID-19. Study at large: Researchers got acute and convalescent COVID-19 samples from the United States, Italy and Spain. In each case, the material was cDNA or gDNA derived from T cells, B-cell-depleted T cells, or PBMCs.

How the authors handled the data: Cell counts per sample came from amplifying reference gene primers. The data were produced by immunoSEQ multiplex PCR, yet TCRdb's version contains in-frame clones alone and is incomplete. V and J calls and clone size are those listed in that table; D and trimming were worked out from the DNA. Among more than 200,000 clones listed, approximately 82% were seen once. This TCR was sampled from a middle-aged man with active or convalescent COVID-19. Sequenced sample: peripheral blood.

The CDR3 loop reads CASSSPQGTGGELFF. The CDR3, as DNA: TGTGCCAGCAGCTCACCTCAGGGGACGGGCGGGGAGCTGTTTTTT. The genes are TRBV7-8 and TRBJ2-2; possibly TRBD1 for D (6 bases). Trimming cost V 4 bases and J 7 bases, with 16 bases left between them. In germline, CDR1 is SGHVS, CDR2 FQNEAQ. The CDR3 is made up of 15 amino acids. The variable domain in full, with the rest retrieved from reference TRBV7-8 and TRBJ2-2, is GAGVSQSPRYKVAKRGQDVALRCDPISGHVSLFWYQQALGQGPEFLTYFQNEAQLDKSGLPSDRFFAERPEGSVSTLKIQRTQQEDSAVYLCASSSPQGTGGELFFGEGSRLTVL.